These T cell receptor beta chains were read from a single sample in a study of T-cell memory formation after mild COVID-19. From the 5' RACE reads, TCRdb called clonotypes with MiXCR, one entry per CDR3 protein. The sample lists 270,000 or so distinct CDR3 sequences, around 17% occurring once. The sample consisted of PBMCs or a T cell subset sorted from them (not recorded which). The receptors stem from a man aged 18 to 30 who had mild COVID-19 (a few samples of this study predate the infection). Cell type and time point are not known. Each CDR3 is given without its conserved first and last residue.

j_call: TRBJ2-3
v_call: TRBV7-2
cdr3_aa: ASSANPASTDTQY

j_call: TRBJ2-7
v_call: TRBV6-5
cdr3_aa: ASRLLGDRDYEQY

j_call: TRBJ2-1
v_call: TRBV6-2/TRBV6-3
cdr3_aa: ASSYKAGAYNEQF

j_call: TRBJ2-4
v_call: TRBV25-1
cdr3_aa: ASSEAGTGKNIQY

j_call: TRBJ1-4
v_call: TRBV12-3/TRBV12-4
cdr3_aa: ASSLSGRDEKLF

j_call: TRBJ1-5
v_call: TRBV12-3/TRBV12-4
cdr3_aa: ASSPRGRVGPQH

j_call: TRBJ2-5
v_call: TRBV2
cdr3_aa: ASRVDWLQETQY

j_call: TRBJ2-5
v_call: TRBV12-3/TRBV12-4
cdr3_aa: ASSPGAETQY

j_call: TRBJ2-3
v_call: TRBV12-3/TRBV12-4
cdr3_aa: ASIEQRTDTQY

j_call: TRBJ1-5
v_call: TRBV12-3/TRBV12-4
cdr3_aa: ASSLYRGDQPQH

j_call: TRBJ1-6
v_call: TRBV5-1
cdr3_aa: ASSLSSGNNSPLH

j_call: TRBJ2-3
v_call: TRBV11-2
cdr3_aa: ASSLALAGIDTQY

j_call: TRBJ1-2
v_call: TRBV5-1
cdr3_aa: ASSSGQGEYGYT

j_call: TRBJ2-5
v_call: TRBV7-2
cdr3_aa: ASSDRGSRETQY

j_call: TRBJ2-1
v_call: TRBV27
cdr3_aa: ASSFDSKQF

j_call: TRBJ2-7
v_call: TRBV5-1
cdr3_aa: ASSLDFVYEQY

j_call: TRBJ1-4
v_call: TRBV6-6
cdr3_aa: ASSDPREKLF

j_call: TRBJ2-5
v_call: TRBV5-1
cdr3_aa: ASSPGTVTETQY

j_call: TRBJ2-1
v_call: TRBV20-1
cdr3_aa: SARGPAGEQF

j_call: TRBJ2-7
v_call: TRBV15
cdr3_aa: ATSRRGEYEQY

j_call: TRBJ2-2
v_call: TRBV11-3
cdr3_aa: ASSWGRGPNTGELF

j_call: TRBJ1-2
v_call: TRBV12-3/TRBV12-4
cdr3_aa: ASSSQDSHYGYT

j_call: TRBJ2-3
v_call: TRBV5-1
cdr3_aa: AGRDPGTDTQY

j_call: TRBJ2-3
v_call: TRBV10-3
cdr3_aa: AISALGPRDTQY

j_call: TRBJ2-6
v_call: TRBV7-2
cdr3_aa: ASSLTYLSGANVLT

j_call: TRBJ1-2
v_call: TRBV27
cdr3_aa: ASSPRQVVYGYT

j_call: TRBJ1-2
v_call: TRBV6-5
cdr3_aa: ASSYYRGDYGYT

j_call: TRBJ2-6
v_call: TRBV6-5
cdr3_aa: ASSDTGTVHDVLT

j_call: TRBJ2-3
v_call: TRBV7-6
cdr3_aa: ASSSTSGYTQY

j_call: TRBJ2-7
v_call: TRBV6-2/TRBV6-3
cdr3_aa: ASSYSRGARGVEQY

j_call: TRBJ2-7
v_call: TRBV29-1
cdr3_aa: SVSSGSSYEQY

j_call: TRBJ2-1
v_call: TRBV6-5
cdr3_aa: ASSYVGGGTYNEQF

j_call: TRBJ2-3
v_call: TRBV12-3/TRBV12-4
cdr3_aa: ASSFARTDTQY

j_call: TRBJ2-1
v_call: TRBV6-2/TRBV6-3
cdr3_aa: ASTLAGGYEQF

j_call: TRBJ2-2
v_call: TRBV12-3/TRBV12-4
cdr3_aa: ASSKQGSGELF

j_call: TRBJ1-1
v_call: TRBV11-2
cdr3_aa: ASSPTVDTEAF

j_call: TRBJ2-1
v_call: TRBV10-3
cdr3_aa: AISVYHEQF

j_call: TRBJ1-2
v_call: TRBV7-2
cdr3_aa: ASSIYRTASHGYT

j_call: TRBJ2-1
v_call: TRBV6-6
cdr3_aa: ASRLAGSYNEQF

j_call: TRBJ2-3
v_call: TRBV7-3
cdr3_aa: ASSLTFDSTDTQY

j_call: TRBJ1-2
v_call: TRBV10-3
cdr3_aa: AISGPGGAYT

j_call: TRBJ1-5
v_call: TRBV6-6
cdr3_aa: ASSHDYQPQH

j_call: TRBJ1-1
v_call: TRBV6-6
cdr3_aa: ASSYATGLTEAF

j_call: TRBJ2-3
v_call: TRBV2
cdr3_aa: ASSEGLLAGYTDTQY

j_call: TRBJ2-3
v_call: TRBV6-2/TRBV6-3
cdr3_aa: ATRNRRLAPDTQY

j_call: TRBJ1-2
v_call: TRBV4-2
cdr3_aa: ASSQVRDTSYGYT

j_call: TRBJ2-2
v_call: TRBV14
cdr3_aa: ASSELAGTYTGELF

j_call: TRBJ2-3
v_call: TRBV5-1
cdr3_aa: ASSLGSLGPSDTQY

j_call: TRBJ1-2
v_call: TRBV2
cdr3_aa: ASSAQKENGYT

j_call: TRBJ1-5
v_call: TRBV5-5
cdr3_aa: ASSFYGGNQPQH

j_call: TRBJ2-3
v_call: TRBV4-1
cdr3_aa: ASSPGLAGGPMDTQY

j_call: TRBJ2-7
v_call: TRBV12-3/TRBV12-4
cdr3_aa: ASRPVRGGYEQY

j_call: TRBJ1-1
v_call: TRBV6-2/TRBV6-3
cdr3_aa: ASSPQGAYTEAF

j_call: TRBJ1-5
v_call: TRBV4-1
cdr3_aa: ASSQENQPQH

j_call: TRBJ1-2
v_call: TRBV5-6
cdr3_aa: ASRDRARGYT

j_call: TRBJ2-5
v_call: TRBV5-1
cdr3_aa: ASSLARLAGGETQY